The 29 T cell receptor beta chains below all came from one sample that was sequenced in a study of regulatory T cells in long-lasting Graves disease. Arm-PCR of CDR3 regions with iRepertoire HTBI primers generated TCR beta libraries. One entry per CDR3 protein, called by TCRdb with MiXCR from the multiplex PCR reads. The sample consists of 400,000 to 500,000 distinct CDR3 sequences, 20% to 25% of them appearing once. Time point denoted: persistent/refractory GD, antithyroid drugs over 5 years with positive TRAb. PBMC-extracted RNA yielded the TCR library. Sequenced here: peripheral blood mononuclear cells (PBMCs), sampled when the disease was refractory, from a patient treated with antithyroid drugs. The receptors were sampled from a female donor with Graves disease.

The rearrangement uses TRBV5-1 and TRBJ2-1; D is perhaps TRBD1 (6 bases). V lost 0 bases to trimming and J lost 4 bases, with 14 bases between them. This CDR3 comprises 16 residues. Germline loops: CDR1 SGHRS, CDR2 YFSETQ. DNA for the CDR3: TGCGCCAGCAGCTTGGTCGTTGGGACACCGTACAATGAGCAGTTCTTC. It yields the protein CASSLVVGTPYNEQFF.

This clonotype has only a few counts. The chain recombines TRBV4-2 with TRBJ1-1, with D perhaps matching TRBD1 (6 bases). This CDR3 is 15 amino acids long. Trimming pared 4 bases from V and 4 bases from J, leaving 16 bases between. Germline loops: CDR1 LGHNA, CDR2 YNFKEQ. CDR3 sequence (DNA): TGTGCCAGCAGCCCCGCCGGAGGGGGGGCCACTGAAGCTTTCTTT. It translates to CASSPAGGGATEAFF.

This clonotype has at least ten counts. V gene TRBV13 combines with J gene TRBJ1-4; D unresolved. The CDR3 sequence is 14 residues long. Germline V gene sequence: CDR1 PRHDT, CDR2 FYEKMQ (reference sequence). V lost 3 bases to trimming and J lost 0 bases, with 5 bases between them. Written as DNA, the CDR3 is TGTGCCAGCAGCTTTGGGACAACTAATGAAAAACTGTTTTTT. The encoded protein is CASSFGTTNEKLFF.

The chain employs TRBV5-1 and TRBJ1-3, with a tentative D call TRBD1 (6 bases). Trimming shortened V by 0 bases and J by 0 bases, and 10 bases separated the two germline ends. CDR1 and CDR2 from the germline V gene are SGHRS and YFSETQ. CDR3 size: 16 residues. CDR3 sequence: CASSLGGGLSGNTIYF. CDR3 nucleotides: TGCGCCAGCAGCTTGGGAGGGGGGCTCTCTGGAAACACCATATATTTT. Looking up the rest from reference TRBV5-1 and TRBJ1-3 gives the full variable domain: KAGVTQTPRYLIKTRGQQVTLSCSPISGHRSVSWYQQTPGQGLQFLFEYFSETQRNKGNFPGRFSGRQFSNSRSEMNVSTLELGDSALYLCASSLGGGLSGNTIYFGEGSWLTVV.

This clonotype has a handful of counts. Just one base apart from a much larger clone, this may be a read error. The chain has TRBV6-1 and TRBJ2-7; a possible D gene is TRBD1 (5 bases). This CDR3 is built from 13 residues. The ends were cut back, 4 bases at V and 6 bases at J, with 13 bases in the middle. CDR1 and CDR2 from the germline V gene are MNHNS and SASEGT. DNA of the CDR3: TGTGCCAGCAGTGGCAGGGTACCCTCCGAGCAGTACTTC. This codes for CASSGRVPSEQYF.

The chain links TRBV29-1 to TRBJ2-1; D gene ambiguous. Trimming shortened V by 5 bases and J by 7 bases, and 6 bases separated the two germline ends. CDR1 SQVTM and CDR2 ANQGSEA come from the germline V gene. The CDR3 is made up of 10 amino acids. The CDR3 DNA sequence: TGCAGCGTTCTAAGGAATGAGCAGTTCTTC. Its protein product is CSVLRNEQFF.

This clonotype was observed at least ten times. This chain uses TRBV12-3 or TRBV12-4 with TRBJ2-7; D not certain. Trimming left V 8 bases short and J 5 bases short, with 7 bases between. The CDR3 covers 10 residues. The CDR3 here is CASGSDEQYF. The CDR3 DNA is TGTGCCAGCGGATCGGACGAGCAGTACTTC.

As regards this clonotype: At one end the junction does not follow the germline gene, possibly because of a read error. The chain recombines TRBV30 with TRBJ1-1; TRBD1 agrees at 9 bases. The germline V gene has CDR1 GTSNPN and CDR2 SVGIG (reference sequence). The CDR3 sequence is 13 residues long. The CDR3 region is CVWTGAQNTEAFF. The CDR3 region has the DNA TGTGTCTGGACAGGGGCCCAAAACACTGAAGCTTTCTTT. The full variable domain, its missing parts supplied by reference TRBV30 and TRBJ1-1, is SQTIHQWPATLVQPVGSPLSLECTVEGTSNPNLYWYRQAAGRGLQLLFYSVGIGQISSEVPQNLSASRPQDRQFILSSKKLLLSDSGFYLCVWTGAQNTEAFFGQGTRLTVV.

The V and J genes are TRBV7-3 and TRBJ2-1, with D possibly called TRBD1 or TRBD2 (7 bases each). The CDR3 loop spans 18 amino acids. Trimming cost V 1 base and J 4 bases, with 20 bases left between them. Germline V gene data show CDR1 as SGHTA and CDR2 as FQGTGA. The CDR3 bases are TGTGCCAGCAGCTTAATCTCTAGGGGGCCTAGCGGATACAATGAGCAGTTCTTC. This codes for CASSLISRGPSGYNEQFF.

This rearrangement joins TRBV4-1 to TRBJ2-5; D is perhaps TRBD2 (5 bases). Germline CDR1 is MGHRA and CDR2 is YSYEKL. Deletions cut 1 base from V and 4 bases from J, with 16 bases between. There are 16 residues in the CDR3. In DNA, the CDR3 is TGCGCCAGCAGCCAAGCGGGTGAACTAGACCGAGAGACCCAGTACTTC. Residues: CASSQAGELDRETQYF.

This clonotype has only a few counts. A junction end diverges from the germline sequence, so it may reflect a read error. This chain connects TRBV7-9 to TRBJ1-1; 9 bases fit TRBD1. This CDR3 is built from 15 residues. Germline V lookup: CDR1 SEHNR, CDR2 FQNEAQ (reference sequence). The CDR3 spells CASSQSGTGIAEAFF. In nucleotides, the CDR3 is TGCGCCAGCAGCCAGTCCGGGACAGGGATAGCTGAAGCTTTCTTT.

This clonotype was recorded a few times. The chain carries TRBV12-3 or TRBV12-4 and TRBJ2-7; weak D call: TRBD1 (6 bases). The V gene lost 5 bases and the J gene lost 4 bases, with 21 bases spanning the gap. This CDR3 has 16 residues. The CDR3 here is CASSPHLRGVRYEQYF. As DNA, the CDR3 is TGTGCCAGCAGTCCCCACCTCAGGGGAGTGAGGTACGAGCAGTACTTC.

This clonotype was observed many times. This chain connects TRBV28 to TRBJ2-2; D gene ambiguous. V was trimmed by 6 bases and J by 0 bases, leaving 5 bases between them. This CDR3 is built from 13 residues. In germline, CDR1 is MDHEN, CDR2 SYDVKM. The CDR3, as DNA: TGTGCCAGCAGCTTCTCGAACACCGGGGAGCTGTTTTTT. Protein: CASSFSNTGELFF.

At least ten counts were recorded for this clonotype. This rearrangement joins TRBV10-3 to TRBJ2-7; TRBD2 matches 12 bases. J gave up 4 bases and V 2 bases, and 3 bases lay outside the gene matches. Germline-derived CDR1 and CDR2 are ENHRY and SYGVKD. CDR3 length: 15 residues. The CDR3 loop is CAISEGLAGGYEQYF. CDR3 sequence (DNA): TGTGCCATCAGTGAGGGGCTAGCGGGAGGGTACGAGCAGTACTTC.

About this clonotype: One base away lies a much larger clone, so this may be a sequencing read error. The chain uses TRBV19 and TRBJ1-2, with 9 nucleotides matching TRBD1. Losses at the gene ends were 2 bases for V and 0 bases for J; bases not matched to a gene: 7. Per the germline V gene, CDR1 is LNHDA and CDR2 is SQIVND (reference sequence). The CDR3 loop spans 17 amino acids. CDR3 in amino acids: CASSIFSRTGANYGYTF. Written as DNA, the CDR3 is TGTGCCAGTAGTATATTCTCTCGGACAGGGGCTAACTATGGCTACACCTTC.

This clonotype was recorded many times. The chain combines TRBV6-2 or TRBV6-3 with TRBJ2-5; TRBD1 is a possible D gene (6 bases). Trimming cost V 0 bases and J 4 bases, with 18 bases left between them. The CDR3 length is 17 residues. Germline lookup yields CDR1 MNHEY and CDR2 SVGEGT. The CDR3 protein is CASSYSQGDIRRETQYF. CDR3 DNA: TGTGCCAGCAGTTACTCACAAGGGGACATCCGTCGAGAGACCCAGTACTTC.

This clonotype appeared a few times. The rearrangement links TRBV12-3 or TRBV12-4 to TRBJ1-5, with D possibly TRBD1 on 6 matching bases. CDR3 length: 14 residues. Trimming removed 5 bases from V and 7 bases from J, with 15 bases in between. CDR3 in amino acids: CASSHTGSFQPQHF. DNA of the CDR3: TGTGCCAGCAGTCATACAGGGTCCTTCCAGCCCCAGCATTTT.

CDR3 in amino acids: CASSWGLADSYEQYF. Written as DNA, the CDR3 is TGTGCCAGCAGTTGGGGACTAGCGGACTCCTACGAGCAGTACTTC. V gene TRBV27 combines with J gene TRBJ2-7; TRBD2 aligns across 11 bases. The CDR3 contains 15 residues. With V trimmed by 4 bases and J by 0 bases, 2 bases remained unmatched. Germline V gene lookup returns CDR1 MNHEY and CDR2 SMNVEV (reference sequence).

This clonotype was seen a handful of times. The V call is TRBV4-2, the J call TRBJ1-1, with 9 bases fitting TRBD1. Germline CDR1 is LGHNA and CDR2 is YNFKEQ. V trimming: 0 bases; J trimming: 5 bases; junction bases outside the gene matches: 10. This CDR3 region has 17 residues. CDR3 nucleotides: TGTGCCAGCAGCCAAGAAGATGATTACAGGGGGCTAACTGAAGCTTTCTTT. Translating it yields CASSQEDDYRGLTEAFF.

This chain links TRBV5-1 with TRBJ1-1; 11 bases agree with TRBD1. Germline lookup yields CDR1 SGHRS and CDR2 YFSETQ. The V gene end was trimmed by 8 bases and the J gene end by 4 bases; junction bases not matched to a gene: 7. The CDR3 length is 14 residues. CDR3 nucleotide sequence: TGCGCCAGTAGGACAGGGGGCAGCAGCACTGAAGCTTTCTTT. It yields the protein CASRTGGSSTEAFF.

This clonotype was observed many times. The chain links TRBV7-2 to TRBJ1-4; TRBD1 agrees at 9 bases. CDR3 length: 15 amino acids. Trimming removed 0 bases from V and 8 bases from J; junction bases left unmatched: 4. Germline V gene lookup returns CDR1 SGHTA and CDR2 FQGNSA. The DNA of the CDR3 is TGTGCCAGCAGCTTAGCGACAGGGGGTGGCGAAAAACTGTTTTTT. The encoded protein is CASSLATGGGEKLFF.

In its sample, this clonotype was seen once. The chain combines TRBV6-5 with TRBJ2-1; TRBD2 matches at 7 bases. The germline V gene encodes CDR1 MNHEY and CDR2 SVGAGI. This CDR3 comprises 14 residues. V gave up 1 base and J gave up 9 bases; unmatched junction bases: 6. The DNA for the CDR3 is TGTGCCAGCAGTTACTTGCGGACTAGTCGTGAGCAGTTCTTC. It yields the protein CASSYLRTSREQFF.

There are many counts of this clonotype. The chain recombines TRBV12-3 or TRBV12-4 with TRBJ2-2; no clear D. Trimming pared 5 bases from V and 8 bases from J, leaving 9 bases between. The CDR3 spans 12 residues. The CDR3 bases are TGTGCCAGCAGTACACGCAGGGGGGAGCTGTTTTTT. Amino acids: CASSTRRGELFF.

J is TRBJ1-2 and V is TRBV5-1, with 11 bases fitting TRBD1. This CDR3 spans 15 amino acids. Trimming at V came to 2 bases and at J to 4 bases, leaving 4 bases not matched to a gene. The germline V gene has CDR1 SGHRS and CDR2 YFSETQ. The CDR3 DNA is TGCGCCAGCAGCTTCGAGGACAGGGGGCTCTATGGCTACACCTTC. Translating gives CASSFEDRGLYGYTF.

This rearrangement joins TRBV9 to TRBJ2-2; D is possibly TRBD2 (5 bases). Per the germline V gene, CDR1 is SGDLS and CDR2 is YYNGEE. CDR3 length equals 15 residues. Trimming shortened V by 4 bases and J by 0 bases, and 10 bases separated the two germline ends. CDR3 DNA sequence: TGTGCCAGCAGCCGAAGCGGTTCGAACACCGGGGAGCTGTTTTTT. This encodes CASSRSGSNTGELFF.

V gene TRBV13 combines with J gene TRBJ2-2; 9 nucleotides match TRBD1. The V and J ends lost 4 bases and 4 bases, in that order; junction bases with no gene match: 7. Germline V gives CDR1 PRHDT, CDR2 FYEKMQ (reference sequence). This CDR3 region has 16 residues. CDR3 nucleotides: TGTGCCAGCAGCTCGGGACAGGGAATGAGCACCGGGGAGCTGTTTTTT. It translates to CASSSGQGMSTGELFF.

The sample holds many counts of this clonotype. The chain couples TRBV5-1 to TRBJ1-6; no clear D. CDR1 and CDR2 from the germline V gene are SGHRS and YFSETQ. The CDR3 totals 15 residues. The germline V and J ends were trimmed by 4 bases and 10 bases, with 18 bases remaining between them. CDR3 sequence reads: CASSLRPDRSSPLHF. The CDR3 nucleotides read TGCGCCAGCAGCCTAAGACCGGACCGGTCGTCACCCCTCCACTTT.

This clonotype occurred many times. This chain connects TRBV10-2 to TRBJ1-1; D unresolved. CDR1 is WSHSY and CDR2 is SAAADI in the germline V gene. There are 12 residues in the CDR3. V shed 3 bases and J shed 7 bases, with 9 bases lying between them. In DNA, the CDR3 is TGCGCCAGCAGTGAATCCGCCGATGAAGCTTTCTTT. The encoded protein is CASSESADEAFF.

This clonotype was observed many times. This rearrangement joins TRBV5-8 to TRBJ2-7; D may be TRBD1 (6 bases). The CDR3 is 14 residues long. CDR1 and CDR2 from the germline V gene are SGHTS and YDEGEE. Trimming stripped 0 bases from V and 5 bases from J, with 12 bases between. The CDR3 region is CASSLVGHFDEQYF. DNA for the CDR3: TGTGCCAGCAGCTTGGTGGGACATTTCGACGAGCAGTACTTC.